This T cell receptor (beta chain) is drawn from a study of shared clonotypes between healthy human individuals. Study-level points and caveats: Rarefaction indicated that sorted-subset sequencing remained incomplete although depth was large. The sole specimen, blood, was sampled, and tissue repertoires likely differ. Naive CD4 clonotype sharing across several donors was 5% to 6%.

As defined, naive CD8 cells were CD45RO-negative and positively selected for CCR7, with terminally differentiated effector memory CD45RA+ cells excluded. This clone occurred a few times. Its specificity is unknown. The germline gives CDR1 SGDLS, CDR2 YYNGEE. Trimming left V 4 bases short and J 4 bases short, with 11 bases between. This CDR3 region has 13 residues. Assay used: immunoSEQ multiplex PCR; TCRdb lists only in-frame clones, some missing. The table includes around 2,000,000 clones, 85% to 95% detected once. The receptor was isolated from a young man in good health. The chain links TRBV9 to TRBJ1-2; D unresolved. The material sequenced was naive CD8+ T cells sorted from blood. This CDR3 is CASSPQAGYGYTF. CDR3 DNA: TGTGCCAGCAGCCCCCAGGCGGGCTATGGCTACACCTTC.